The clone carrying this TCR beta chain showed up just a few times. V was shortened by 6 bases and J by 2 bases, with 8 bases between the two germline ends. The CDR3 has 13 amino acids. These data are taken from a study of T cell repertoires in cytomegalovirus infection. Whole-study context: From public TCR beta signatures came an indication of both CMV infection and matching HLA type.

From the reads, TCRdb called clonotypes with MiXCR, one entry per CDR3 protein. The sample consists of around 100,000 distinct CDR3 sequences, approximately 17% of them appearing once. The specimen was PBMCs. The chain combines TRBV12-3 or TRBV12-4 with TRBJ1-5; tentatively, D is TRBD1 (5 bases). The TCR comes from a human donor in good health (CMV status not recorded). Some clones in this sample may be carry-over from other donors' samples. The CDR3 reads CASSTQGNQPQHF. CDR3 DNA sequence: TGTGCCAGCAGCACACAGGGCAATCAGCCCCAGCATTTT.